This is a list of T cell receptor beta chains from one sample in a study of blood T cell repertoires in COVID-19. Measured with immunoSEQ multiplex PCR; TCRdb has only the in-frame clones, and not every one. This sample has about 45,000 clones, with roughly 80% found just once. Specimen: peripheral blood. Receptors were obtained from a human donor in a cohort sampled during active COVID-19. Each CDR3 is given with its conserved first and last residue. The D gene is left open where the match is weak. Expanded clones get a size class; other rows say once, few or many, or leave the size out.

cdr3_nt: TGCGCCAGCAGCCAGGTGACAGGGATGAACACTGAAGCTTTCTTT
cdr3_aa: CASSQVTGMNTEAFF
v_call: TRBV4-1
d_call: TRBD1
j_call: TRBJ1-1
clone_size: few

cdr3_nt: TGTGCCAGCAGTGAAAGAGGTACCCCAGGGGGCTACACCTTC
cdr3_aa: CASSERGTPGGYTF
v_call: TRBV2
d_call: -
j_call: TRBJ1-2
clone_size: -

cdr3_nt: TGTGCCTGGTGCCCAGGTTCTGGAAACACCATATATTTT
cdr3_aa: CAWCPGSGNTIYF
v_call: TRBV30
d_call: -
j_call: TRBJ1-3
clone_size: -

cdr3_nt: TGTGCCAGCAGCTTGGATCCCGGGAGGGGCGAGCAGTACTTC
cdr3_aa: CASSLDPGRGEQYF
v_call: TRBV5-4
d_call: TRBD2
j_call: TRBJ2-7
clone_size: -

cdr3_nt: TGCGCCAGCAGCTTAGGGACAGGGGGCCGGGACATTCAGTACTTC
cdr3_aa: CASSLGTGGRDIQYF
v_call: TRBV5-1
d_call: TRBD1
j_call: TRBJ2-4
clone_size: few

cdr3_nt: TGTGCCAGCAGTCTGGACAGAACCTATGGCTACACCTTC
cdr3_aa: CASSLDRTYGYTF
v_call: TRBV5-6
d_call: -
j_call: TRBJ1-2
clone_size: -

cdr3_nt: TGTGCCTGGAAGCGGTCACCGCAGGCGGAGACCCAGTACTTC
cdr3_aa: CAWKRSPQAETQYF
v_call: TRBV30
d_call: -
j_call: TRBJ2-5
clone_size: -

cdr3_nt: TGTGCCAGCAGCTCAGACAGGGGCGCTGAAAAACTGTTTTTT
cdr3_aa: CASSSDRGAEKLFF
v_call: TRBV11-2
d_call: TRBD1
j_call: TRBJ1-4
clone_size: -

cdr3_nt: TGTGCCAGCAGTGGGGACAGGGCCTTTCAAGAGACCCAGTACTTC
cdr3_aa: CASSGDRAFQETQYF
v_call: TRBV25-1
d_call: TRBD1
j_call: TRBJ2-5
clone_size: -

cdr3_nt: TGTGCCAGCAGCTTACGTCAGGATGAGCAGTTCTTC
cdr3_aa: CASSLRQDEQFF
v_call: TRBV7-9
d_call: -
j_call: TRBJ2-1
clone_size: once

cdr3_nt: TGTGCCAGTAGTCTGTCTAGGGGCGGGGGCTTGCGTGAGCAGTTCTTC
cdr3_aa: CASSLSRGGGLREQFF
v_call: TRBV19
d_call: -
j_call: TRBJ2-1
clone_size: -

cdr3_nt: TGTGCCAGCAGTTTAGAACTAGAGACCCAGTACTTC
cdr3_aa: CASSLELETQYF
v_call: TRBV12-3/TRBV12-4
d_call: -
j_call: TRBJ2-5
clone_size: -

cdr3_nt: TGTGCCAGCAGTGAAATGGGACAGGGGTATGGCTACACCTTC
cdr3_aa: CASSEMGQGYGYTF
v_call: TRBV2
d_call: TRBD1
j_call: TRBJ1-2
clone_size: -

cdr3_nt: TGTGCCAGCAGCGCAGACAGTTCGTCTGAAGCTTTCTTT
cdr3_aa: CASSADSSSEAFF
v_call: TRBV6-4
d_call: -
j_call: TRBJ1-1
clone_size: few

cdr3_nt: TGTGCCAGCAGCTTAACAGCGGGGGTGGCCTACGAGCAGTACTTC
cdr3_aa: CASSLTAGVAYEQYF
v_call: TRBV13
d_call: TRBD2
j_call: TRBJ2-7
clone_size: -

cdr3_nt: TGCGCCAGCAGCTGGGGCGGGGGGACCTACAATGAGCAGTTCTTC
cdr3_aa: CASSWGGGTYNEQFF
v_call: TRBV5-1
d_call: TRBD2
j_call: TRBJ2-1
clone_size: -

cdr3_nt: TGTGCCAGCAGCTTGACTGGGCCAGTGACGCAGTATTTT
cdr3_aa: CASSLTGPVTQYF
v_call: TRBV5-6
d_call: -
j_call: TRBJ2-3
clone_size: -

cdr3_nt: TGCGCCAGCAGCCAAGATAACGCGGGCACTGAAGCTTTCTTT
cdr3_aa: CASSQDNAGTEAFF
v_call: TRBV4-1
d_call: -
j_call: TRBJ1-1
clone_size: -

cdr3_nt: TGTGCCAGCAGCAAACAGGGGAAGTCGGATGAAAAACTGTTTTTT
cdr3_aa: CASSKQGKSDEKLFF
v_call: TRBV6-5
d_call: TRBD1
j_call: TRBJ1-4
clone_size: -

cdr3_nt: TGTGCCAGAAGCTCACACAGGGTGGAAGCTTTCTTT
cdr3_aa: CARSSHRVEAFF
v_call: TRBV5-3
d_call: -
j_call: TRBJ1-1
clone_size: -

cdr3_nt: TGCGCCAGCAGTGGGGGACAGGGGGATGAAAAACTGTTTTTT
cdr3_aa: CASSGGQGDEKLFF
v_call: TRBV10-1
d_call: TRBD1
j_call: TRBJ1-4
clone_size: -

cdr3_nt: TGTGCCAGCAGTAGACAGGGTAACAATCAGCCCCAGCATTTT
cdr3_aa: CASSRQGNNQPQHF
v_call: TRBV6-5
d_call: TRBD1
j_call: TRBJ1-5
clone_size: -

cdr3_nt: TGTGCCAGCTCACAACAGGGTCGCGAGCAGTACTTC
cdr3_aa: CASSQQGREQYF
v_call: TRBV18
d_call: -
j_call: TRBJ2-7
clone_size: -

cdr3_nt: TGCGCCAGCAGGCCACCGGACAGGGGGCCCACTGAAGCTTTCTTT
cdr3_aa: CASRPPDRGPTEAFF
v_call: TRBV5-1
d_call: TRBD1
j_call: TRBJ1-1
clone_size: -

cdr3_nt: TGTGCCAGCGGGCCAGAACGGGGGACCTCCTACGAGCAGTACTTC
cdr3_aa: CASGPERGTSYEQYF
v_call: TRBV7-2
d_call: -
j_call: TRBJ2-7
clone_size: -

cdr3_nt: TGTGCCAGCAGCCAAGATACTGGAGCGGGGGGCACAGATACGCAGTATTTT
cdr3_aa: CASSQDTGAGGTDTQYF
v_call: TRBV4-2
d_call: TRBD2
j_call: TRBJ2-3
clone_size: -

cdr3_nt: TGCGCCAGCCAGGGACTAGGAACCGCCGGGGAGCTGTTTTTT
cdr3_aa: CASQGLGTAGELFF
v_call: TRBV10-2
d_call: TRBD2
j_call: TRBJ2-2
clone_size: -

cdr3_nt: TGTGCCAGCAGCCAAGGACAGGGGTTAACCCAGTACTTC
cdr3_aa: CASSQGQGLTQYF
v_call: TRBV3-1/TRBV3-2
d_call: TRBD1
j_call: TRBJ2-5
clone_size: -

cdr3_nt: TGTGCCAGCAGCTTATCGGGGACTAAAGAGACCCAGTACTTC
cdr3_aa: CASSLSGTKETQYF
v_call: TRBV7-6
d_call: TRBD2
j_call: TRBJ2-5
clone_size: once

cdr3_nt: TGCGCCAGCAGCCAAGAGATGCTCGGGGGGACCCAAGAGACCCAGTACTTC
cdr3_aa: CASSQEMLGGTQETQYF
v_call: TRBV4-1
d_call: TRBD2
j_call: TRBJ2-5
clone_size: -

cdr3_nt: TGTGCCAGCAGAAGGGAGGTCAGGGACGGAAACACCATATATTTT
cdr3_aa: CASRREVRDGNTIYF
v_call: TRBV5-5
d_call: -
j_call: TRBJ1-3
clone_size: -

cdr3_nt: TGTGCCAGCAGCTTGGACCTACTTGGGACAGACACTGAAGCTTTCTTT
cdr3_aa: CASSLDLLGTDTEAFF
v_call: TRBV5-6
d_call: TRBD1
j_call: TRBJ1-1
clone_size: once

cdr3_nt: TGTGCCAGCAGCCCTCGGGGGGCGGCTGGCTACACCTTC
cdr3_aa: CASSPRGAAGYTF
v_call: TRBV28
d_call: -
j_call: TRBJ1-2
clone_size: few

cdr3_nt: TGTGCCAGCAGCTCACCGGGACAGGGAGACATTCAGTACTTC
cdr3_aa: CASSSPGQGDIQYF
v_call: TRBV11-2
d_call: TRBD1
j_call: TRBJ2-4
clone_size: -

cdr3_nt: TGTGCCAGCAGTTTAGGGGGGTCGAATTCACCCCTCCACTTT
cdr3_aa: CASSLGGSNSPLHF
v_call: TRBV28
d_call: -
j_call: TRBJ1-6
clone_size: -

cdr3_nt: TGTGCCAGCAGTCCCGGGACAGGGGCCTTGCCTGAAGCTTTCTTT
cdr3_aa: CASSPGTGALPEAFF
v_call: TRBV6-5
d_call: TRBD1
j_call: TRBJ1-1
clone_size: -

cdr3_nt: TGTGCCAGCAGTCTAGGGCCAGGGAGGTCCTACAATGAGCAGTTCTTC
cdr3_aa: CASSLGPGRSYNEQFF
v_call: TRBV28
d_call: -
j_call: TRBJ2-1
clone_size: -

cdr3_nt: TGTGCCAGCAGCCCTTTGCGAGACCCGACAGGGGCTGAAGCTTTCTTT
cdr3_aa: CASSPLRDPTGAEAFF
v_call: TRBV7-9
d_call: TRBD1
j_call: TRBJ1-1
clone_size: -

cdr3_nt: TGTGCCAGCAGCTTAGAAAACAGGGTGAACACTGAAGCTTTCTTT
cdr3_aa: CASSLENRVNTEAFF
v_call: TRBV5-4
d_call: -
j_call: TRBJ1-1
clone_size: few

cdr3_nt: TGTGCCAGCAGACCTAGCGGGGGCGGCGGGGCCCAGTACTTC
cdr3_aa: CASRPSGGGGAQYF
v_call: TRBV27
d_call: TRBD2
j_call: TRBJ2-5
clone_size: -

cdr3_nt: TGTGCCAGCAGCCGCAGGGACAGGGTATACACCGGGGAGCTGTTTTTT
cdr3_aa: CASSRRDRVYTGELFF
v_call: TRBV7-2
d_call: TRBD1
j_call: TRBJ2-2
clone_size: few

cdr3_nt: TGTGCCAGCTCACAGTCCGGTAATTCACCCCTCCACTTT
cdr3_aa: CASSQSGNSPLHF
v_call: TRBV18
d_call: -
j_call: TRBJ1-6
clone_size: -

cdr3_nt: TGTGCCAGCAGCTTGTCCCTCTATGGCTACACCTTC
cdr3_aa: CASSLSLYGYTF
v_call: TRBV5-6
d_call: -
j_call: TRBJ1-2
clone_size: -

cdr3_nt: TGTGCCAGCAGCCCCCAGTATGAGCAGTTCTTC
cdr3_aa: CASSPQYEQFF
v_call: TRBV7-2
d_call: -
j_call: TRBJ2-1
clone_size: few

cdr3_nt: TGCGCCAGCAGTACCGGACAGGAAACCTACGAGCAGTACTTC
cdr3_aa: CASSTGQETYEQYF
v_call: TRBV5-1
d_call: TRBD1
j_call: TRBJ2-7
clone_size: -